Listed below are T cell receptor beta chains from one sample, sequenced in a study of cytomegalovirus exposure and HLA in healthy donors. Measured with immunoSEQ multiplex PCR; TCRdb has only the in-frame clones, and not every one. Of around 120,000 clones in the sample, 74% were seen once. The sample comprised PBMCs. All receptors derive from a man between 45 and 60 years old in good health and CMV-seropositive. Both conserved end residues are part of each CDR3. Each record gives: V gene, CDR3 length, D gene, clone size, J gene, CDR3 DNA, CDR3 protein. A D gene is named only where the DNA matches it firmly. Part of the rows lack a size; the others show once, few, many or a class for expanded clones.

v_call: TRBV4-1; cdr3_length: 15; d_call: -; clone_size: -; j_call: TRBJ2-7; cdr3_nt: TGCGCCAGCAGCCAAGGCAGTGGAGGGGGCAGGGAGCAGTACTTC; cdr3_aa: CASSQGSGGGREQYF
v_call: TRBV5-1; cdr3_length: 16; d_call: TRBD2; clone_size: -; j_call: TRBJ2-3; cdr3_nt: TGCGCCAGCAGCTCATTCCTAGCGGGGGGCACAGATACGCAGTATTTT; cdr3_aa: CASSSFLAGGTDTQYF
v_call: TRBV9; cdr3_length: 17; d_call: -; clone_size: -; j_call: TRBJ1-2; cdr3_nt: TGTGCCAGCAGCGTAGAGAGTGGAGCAGTCTTTAACTATGGCTACACCTTC; cdr3_aa: CASSVESGAVFNYGYTF
v_call: TRBV2; cdr3_length: 12; d_call: TRBD1; clone_size: -; j_call: TRBJ1-4; cdr3_nt: TGTGCCAGCAGTATACAGGGGTTTATTCTGTTTTTT; cdr3_aa: CASSIQGFILFF
v_call: TRBV9; cdr3_length: 17; d_call: TRBD2; clone_size: -; j_call: TRBJ2-1; cdr3_nt: TGTGCCAGCAGCGCAACCTCCGGGACTAGCGGTTACAATGAGCAGTTCTTC; cdr3_aa: CASSATSGTSGYNEQFF
v_call: TRBV6-5; cdr3_length: 13; d_call: -; clone_size: once; j_call: TRBJ2-7; cdr3_nt: TGTGCCAGCAGGGCGGGACAGTCTTACGAGCAGTACTTC; cdr3_aa: CASRAGQSYEQYF
v_call: TRBV7-8; cdr3_length: 14; d_call: -; clone_size: -; j_call: TRBJ1-4; cdr3_nt: TGTGCCAGCAGCCTGACAGCGTATAATGAAAAACTGTTTTTT; cdr3_aa: CASSLTAYNEKLFF
v_call: TRBV2; cdr3_length: 14; d_call: TRBD1; clone_size: -; j_call: TRBJ1-5; cdr3_nt: TGTGCCACCGCCCCGGGACAGAGGTTTCAGCCCCAGCATTTT; cdr3_aa: CATAPGQRFQPQHF
v_call: TRBV5-5; cdr3_length: 16; d_call: TRBD1; clone_size: -; j_call: TRBJ1-5; cdr3_nt: TGTGCCAGCAGCTTGGCCTTCGGGACAGGGAGTCAGCCCCAGCATTTT; cdr3_aa: CASSLAFGTGSQPQHF
v_call: TRBV18; cdr3_length: 13; d_call: TRBD2; clone_size: once; j_call: TRBJ2-7; cdr3_nt: TGTGCCAGCTCACCGGTCGGACTAGGCGAGCAGTACTTC; cdr3_aa: CASSPVGLGEQYF
v_call: TRBV18; cdr3_length: 15; d_call: -; clone_size: -; j_call: TRBJ2-3; cdr3_nt: TGTGCCAGCTCATCCTATAGCGTGAGCACAGATACGCAGTATTTT; cdr3_aa: CASSSYSVSTDTQYF
v_call: TRBV10-1; cdr3_length: 14; d_call: -; clone_size: -; j_call: TRBJ1-1; cdr3_nt: TGCGCCAGCAGTGAAGTTCGAAAGGGGGCTGAAGCTTTCTTT; cdr3_aa: CASSEVRKGAEAFF
v_call: TRBV19; cdr3_length: 14; d_call: TRBD1; clone_size: -; j_call: TRBJ1-6; cdr3_nt: TGTGCCAGTAGTTCGACAGGGGTCGATTCACCCCTCCACTTT; cdr3_aa: CASSSTGVDSPLHF
v_call: TRBV18; cdr3_length: 15; d_call: TRBD2; clone_size: -; j_call: TRBJ2-1; cdr3_nt: TGTGCCAGCGCCCTGACTAGCGGGAGAATCAATGAGCAGTTCTTC; cdr3_aa: CASALTSGRINEQFF
v_call: TRBV2; cdr3_length: 13; d_call: TRBD1; clone_size: -; j_call: TRBJ1-1; cdr3_nt: TGTGCCAGCAGTTTGACAGGGGGCACTGAAGCTTTCTTT; cdr3_aa: CASSLTGGTEAFF
v_call: TRBV9; cdr3_length: 15; d_call: -; clone_size: -; j_call: TRBJ1-1; cdr3_nt: TGTGCCAGCAGCCCTTCCGGGTCGGCGGATACTGAAGCTTTCTTT; cdr3_aa: CASSPSGSADTEAFF
v_call: TRBV6-1; cdr3_length: 13; d_call: -; clone_size: once; j_call: TRBJ1-2; cdr3_nt: TGTGCCATTACTCCGGGACTCCACTATGGCTACACCTTC; cdr3_aa: CAITPGLHYGYTF
v_call: TRBV6-1; cdr3_length: 13; d_call: -; clone_size: -; j_call: TRBJ1-2; cdr3_nt: TGTGCCAGCAGGGAGACTCAAGAGGGTGGCTACACCTTC; cdr3_aa: CASRETQEGGYTF
v_call: TRBV5-1; cdr3_length: 12; d_call: -; clone_size: -; j_call: TRBJ2-5; cdr3_nt: TGCGCCAGCAGCTTGGCCGGAGAGACCCAGTACTTC; cdr3_aa: CASSLAGETQYF
v_call: TRBV29-1; cdr3_length: 14; d_call: -; clone_size: -; j_call: TRBJ1-2; cdr3_nt: TGCAGCGTTAACGAGGCGGGGGTCCCTGGAGACTACACCTTC; cdr3_aa: CSVNEAGVPGDYTF
v_call: TRBV18; cdr3_length: 14; d_call: TRBD1; clone_size: -; j_call: TRBJ2-7; cdr3_nt: TGTGCCAGCTCGGGACAGGAGGTTTTATACGAGCAGTACTTC; cdr3_aa: CASSGQEVLYEQYF
v_call: TRBV7-8; cdr3_length: 13; d_call: -; clone_size: few; j_call: TRBJ2-1; cdr3_nt: TGTGCCAGCAGCTTAGATCCGCAAGGGACTTGGTTCTTC; cdr3_aa: CASSLDPQGTWFF
v_call: TRBV27; cdr3_length: 14; d_call: -; clone_size: -; j_call: TRBJ1-2; cdr3_nt: TGTGCCAGCAGTTCATCGCGCGGGGACTATGGCTACACCTTC; cdr3_aa: CASSSSRGDYGYTF
v_call: TRBV2; cdr3_length: 12; d_call: -; clone_size: -; j_call: TRBJ1-2; cdr3_nt: TGTGCCAGCAGTGAAACACTAGATGGCTACACCTTC; cdr3_aa: CASSETLDGYTF
v_call: TRBV4-1; cdr3_length: 15; d_call: TRBD2; clone_size: -; j_call: TRBJ2-7; cdr3_nt: TGCGCCAGCAGCCCGACTAGCGGGAGCTCCTACGAGCAGTACTTC; cdr3_aa: CASSPTSGSSYEQYF
v_call: TRBV28; cdr3_length: 15; d_call: -; clone_size: once; j_call: TRBJ1-1; cdr3_nt: TGTGCCAGCAGCCTAGGTGGGGCCAGGGGCACTGAAGCTTTCTTT; cdr3_aa: CASSLGGARGTEAFF
v_call: TRBV6-4; cdr3_length: 12; d_call: TRBD1; clone_size: -; j_call: TRBJ1-2; cdr3_nt: TGTGCCAGCAGTGGACCGGGACAGGGCTACACCTTC; cdr3_aa: CASSGPGQGYTF
v_call: TRBV30; cdr3_length: 15; d_call: -; clone_size: -; j_call: TRBJ2-1; cdr3_nt: TGTGCCTGGAGTGCCCGGAGGCCGCAGGTCTATGAGCAGTTCTTC; cdr3_aa: CAWSARRPQVYEQFF
v_call: TRBV28; cdr3_length: 15; d_call: -; clone_size: -; j_call: TRBJ2-7; cdr3_nt: TGTGCCAGCAGTCCAACCCGGAACAGACCCTACGAGCAGTACTTC; cdr3_aa: CASSPTRNRPYEQYF
v_call: TRBV7-6; cdr3_length: 17; d_call: TRBD2; clone_size: -; j_call: TRBJ2-3; cdr3_nt: TGTGCCAGCAGCTCCCGACTAGCGGGAGGAACCACAGATACGCAGTATTTT; cdr3_aa: CASSSRLAGGTTDTQYF
v_call: TRBV4-1; cdr3_length: 12; d_call: TRBD1; clone_size: -; j_call: TRBJ2-5; cdr3_nt: TGCGCCAGCAGCCTCGACAGGGAAACCCAGTACTTC; cdr3_aa: CASSLDRETQYF
v_call: TRBV6-1; cdr3_length: 14; d_call: TRBD2; clone_size: -; j_call: TRBJ2-2; cdr3_nt: TGTGCCAGCAGTCAGGGACTAGCGGGGGTTGAGCTGTTTTTT; cdr3_aa: CASSQGLAGVELFF
v_call: TRBV5-1; cdr3_length: 13; d_call: -; clone_size: once; j_call: TRBJ1-6; cdr3_nt: TGCGCCAGCAGCTTAACCGGGAATTCACCCCTCCACTTT; cdr3_aa: CASSLTGNSPLHF
v_call: TRBV15; cdr3_length: 13; d_call: -; clone_size: -; j_call: TRBJ1-2; cdr3_nt: TGTGCCACCAGCGATCAGGGATTTGATGGCTACACCTTC; cdr3_aa: CATSDQGFDGYTF
v_call: TRBV5-1; cdr3_length: 13; d_call: TRBD1; clone_size: few; j_call: TRBJ2-7; cdr3_nt: TGCGCCAGCAGCTTGAAGGACAGGGAGGAGCAGTACTTC; cdr3_aa: CASSLKDREEQYF
v_call: TRBV7-6; cdr3_length: 14; d_call: -; clone_size: few; j_call: TRBJ1-1; cdr3_nt: TGTGCCAGCAGCCCCGGGAGGGCGAGCACTGAAGCTTTCTTT; cdr3_aa: CASSPGRASTEAFF
v_call: TRBV6-1; cdr3_length: 15; d_call: -; clone_size: -; j_call: TRBJ2-6; cdr3_nt: TGTGCCAGCAGGCGTGGCGGGAACGGGGCCAACGTCCTGACTTTC; cdr3_aa: CASRRGGNGANVLTF
v_call: TRBV11-2; cdr3_length: 15; d_call: -; clone_size: -; j_call: TRBJ1-1; cdr3_nt: TGTGCCAGCAGCTTAGAATATTCCGAACTTACTGAAGCTTTCTTT; cdr3_aa: CASSLEYSELTEAFF
v_call: TRBV6-5; cdr3_length: 15; d_call: -; clone_size: -; j_call: TRBJ1-4; cdr3_nt: TGTGCCAGCAGTTACTCGAGGACAGCTAATGAAAAACTGTTTTTT; cdr3_aa: CASSYSRTANEKLFF
v_call: TRBV4-1; cdr3_length: 14; d_call: -; clone_size: -; j_call: TRBJ2-3; cdr3_nt: TGCGCCAGCAGCGCACAGGGTTCTAGAGATACGCAGTATTTT; cdr3_aa: CASSAQGSRDTQYF
v_call: TRBV4-2; cdr3_length: 16; d_call: TRBD1; clone_size: -; j_call: TRBJ1-1; cdr3_nt: TGTGCCAGCAGCCTAGGACAGGTGAGGACGGACACTGAAGCTTTCTTT; cdr3_aa: CASSLGQVRTDTEAFF
v_call: TRBV9; cdr3_length: 15; d_call: TRBD2; clone_size: -; j_call: TRBJ2-1; cdr3_nt: TGTGCCAGCAGCGTAGTGTCTAGCGGATACAATGAGCAGTTCTTC; cdr3_aa: CASSVVSSGYNEQFF
v_call: TRBV27; cdr3_length: 19; d_call: TRBD2; clone_size: once; j_call: TRBJ2-5; cdr3_nt: TGTGCCAGCAGTTTTCTTACTAGCGGGAGGGAACGGGCACAAGAGACCCAGTACTTC; cdr3_aa: CASSFLTSGRERAQETQYF
v_call: TRBV10-2; cdr3_length: 16; d_call: TRBD2; clone_size: -; j_call: TRBJ2-3; cdr3_nt: TGCGCCAGCAGTGATCTAGCGGGAAAGGGAACAGATACGCAGTATTTT; cdr3_aa: CASSDLAGKGTDTQYF
v_call: TRBV7-8; cdr3_length: 13; d_call: -; clone_size: few; j_call: TRBJ2-7; cdr3_nt: TGTGCCAGCAGCCTCAGACATCAAACCGAGCAGTACTTC; cdr3_aa: CASSLRHQTEQYF
v_call: TRBV30; cdr3_length: 14; d_call: -; clone_size: -; j_call: TRBJ1-4; cdr3_nt: TGTGCCTGGGAAGGGACACCGGGTCGGGAAAAACTGTTTTTT; cdr3_aa: CAWEGTPGREKLFF
v_call: TRBV7-2; cdr3_length: 14; d_call: TRBD2; clone_size: -; j_call: TRBJ2-3; cdr3_nt: TGTGCCAGCAGCTCTAGCGGGGCGACAGATACGCAGTATTTT; cdr3_aa: CASSSSGATDTQYF
v_call: TRBV28; cdr3_length: 14; d_call: -; clone_size: few; j_call: TRBJ1-1; cdr3_nt: TGTGCCAGCAGTTTGTTTCAGAGGGACACTGAAGCTTTCTTT; cdr3_aa: CASSLFQRDTEAFF
v_call: TRBV7-8; cdr3_length: 19; d_call: TRBD1; clone_size: -; j_call: TRBJ2-3; cdr3_nt: TGTGCCAGCAGCTATCACAGGGACAGGGAGAGTCTAGGCACAGATACGCAGTATTTT; cdr3_aa: CASSYHRDRESLGTDTQYF
v_call: TRBV7-9; cdr3_length: 14; d_call: -; clone_size: -; j_call: TRBJ2-7; cdr3_nt: TGTGCCAGCAGCTTAGTGGGGGGAGTGAGGGAGCAGTACTTC; cdr3_aa: CASSLVGGVREQYF
v_call: TRBV12-5; cdr3_length: 13; d_call: TRBD1; clone_size: -; j_call: TRBJ1-5; cdr3_nt: TGTGCTAGTGGAGGGACAGGCAATCAGCCCCAGCATTTT; cdr3_aa: CASGGTGNQPQHF